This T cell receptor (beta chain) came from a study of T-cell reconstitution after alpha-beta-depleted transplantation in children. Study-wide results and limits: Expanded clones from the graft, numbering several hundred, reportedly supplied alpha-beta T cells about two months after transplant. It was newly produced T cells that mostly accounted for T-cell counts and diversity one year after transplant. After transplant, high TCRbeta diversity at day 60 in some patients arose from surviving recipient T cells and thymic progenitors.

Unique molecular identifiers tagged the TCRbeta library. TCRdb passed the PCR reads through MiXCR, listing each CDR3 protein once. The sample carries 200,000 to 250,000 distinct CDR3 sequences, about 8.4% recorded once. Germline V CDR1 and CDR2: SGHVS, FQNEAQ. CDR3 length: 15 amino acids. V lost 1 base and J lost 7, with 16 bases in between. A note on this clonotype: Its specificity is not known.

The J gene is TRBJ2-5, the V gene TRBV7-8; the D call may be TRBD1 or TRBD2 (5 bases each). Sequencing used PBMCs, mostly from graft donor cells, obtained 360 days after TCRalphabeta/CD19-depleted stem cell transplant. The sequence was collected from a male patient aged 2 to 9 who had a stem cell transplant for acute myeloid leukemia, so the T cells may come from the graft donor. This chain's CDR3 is CASSLEGRVTGTQYF. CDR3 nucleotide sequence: TGTGCCAGCAGCTTAGAGGGGCGGGTGACGGGGACCCAGTACTTC.